This T cell receptor (beta chain) was sequenced during a study of naive and memory T cell subsets. General study results and limits: Naive repertoires, especially CD8, held a few larger clonotypes, possibly memory cells re-expressing CD45RA. TCR abundance followed a power law differing between naive and memory subsets.

Four subsets defined by CD45RA and CD27 were sorted after CD3, CD4, CD8 and live/dead staining. This clonotype was seen more than once but under ten times. Its matching antigen is unknown. CDR3 length: 19 amino acids. V was pared by 2 bases and J by 2 bases, with 22 bases between. Two oligonucleotides, mixed equimolar, formed the beta constant-region primer covering TRBC1 and TRBC2. Nested alpha and beta constant-region primers with the SP2 primer drove four PCR rounds on ligated cDNA. The cDNA 3' end received a ligated single-stranded oligonucleotide carrying the SP2 primer and a 12-nucleotide UMI. Using its own MiXCR run on the UMI-ligation and nested PCR reads, TCRdb lists one record per CDR3 protein. The sample lists 90,000 to 120,000 distinct CDR3 sequences, 14% occurring once.

The chain couples TRBV12-3 or TRBV12-4 to TRBJ1-5; D may be TRBD1 (5 bases). The source is a human donor in good health. The sequencing input was naive CD8+ T cells from blood. CDR3 sequence (DNA): TGTGCCAGCAGTTTAAGTTCGGGGACGTCCCACGGGGGCAATCAGCCCCAGCATTTT. It is translated as CASSLSSGTSHGGNQPQHF.